This TCR beta chain was sequenced for a study of T-cell reconstitution after alpha-beta-depleted transplantation in children. This clonotype was detected only a few times. The J segment lost 7 bases and the V segment lost 8 bases, leaving 2 bases of the junction unmatched. The CDR3 has 12 amino acids. From germline, CDR1 is MNHNY and CDR2 SVGAGI (reference sequence). Using unique molecular identifiers, the investigators prepared the TCRbeta library. TCRdb redid the calling of the PCR reads with MiXCR, one entry per CDR3 protein. The table lists under 250,000 distinct CDR3 sequences, approximately 6.9% of them singletons.

This specimen was PBMCs, taken before TCRalphabeta/CD19-depleted stem cell transplant. The chain joins TRBV6-6 to TRBJ2-2, with TRBD2 matching over 9 bases. This clonotype was sampled from a boy aged 2-15 years with acute lymphoblastic leukemia, due to receive a stem cell transplant. The CDR3 DNA follows: TGTGCCAGCGCGCGGGAGGGCGGGGAGCTGTTTTTT. It encodes CASAREGGELFF.